This record concerns one T cell receptor (beta chain) sequence. Its antigen remains unknown. The data originate from a study of cytomegalovirus exposure and HLA in healthy donors. Findings and caveats of the study: The listing of 150 to 200 TCR beta chains classed them as cytomegalovirus-associated.

PCR used 60 Vbeta primers and 13 Jbeta primers. Using immunoSEQ multiplex PCR, the repertoire was profiled, and TCRdb retains in-frame clones only, with some absent. Here the sample spans around 170,000 clones, around 77% being singletons. Though nominally healthy at sampling, donors likely had unrecorded immune exposures. The source material was PBMCs. This receptor was identified in a man in his fifties or sixties in good health and CMV-seronegative.

As DNA, the CDR3 is TGTGCCAGCTCTCAGGGGGCGGCTAATGAAAAACTGTTTTTT. This encodes CASSQGAANEKLFF. The chain recombines TRBV27 with TRBJ1-4; TRBD1 matches at 8 bases. The V gene end was trimmed by 8 bases and the J gene end by 3 bases; junction bases not matched to a gene: 5. The CDR3 covers 14 residues. Germline CDR1 and CDR2: MNHEY and SMNVEV (reference sequence).